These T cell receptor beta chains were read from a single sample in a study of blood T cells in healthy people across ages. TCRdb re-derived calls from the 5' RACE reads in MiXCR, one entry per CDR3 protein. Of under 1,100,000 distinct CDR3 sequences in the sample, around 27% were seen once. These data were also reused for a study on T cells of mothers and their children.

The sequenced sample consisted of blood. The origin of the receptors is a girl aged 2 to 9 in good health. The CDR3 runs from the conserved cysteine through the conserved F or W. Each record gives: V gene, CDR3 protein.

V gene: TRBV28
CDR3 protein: CASSLTGTPEKLFF

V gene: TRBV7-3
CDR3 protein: CASSSRGGQPQHF

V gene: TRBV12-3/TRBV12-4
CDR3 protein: CASSSGDYNYEQYF

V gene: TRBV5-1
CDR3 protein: CASSLAPPQETQYF

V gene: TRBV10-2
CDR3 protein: CASSPDRGWEAFF

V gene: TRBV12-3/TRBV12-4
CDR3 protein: CASGGGPSGGIFSYGYTF

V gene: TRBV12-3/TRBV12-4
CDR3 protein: CASRPSDRGAYNEQFF

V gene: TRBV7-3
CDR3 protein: CASSRQLAYYNEQFF

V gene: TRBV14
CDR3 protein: CASSQGQLLPEKLFF

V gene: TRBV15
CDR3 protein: CATSNPTDQTYEQYF

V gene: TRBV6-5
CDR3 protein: CASSSPSLGSYEQYF

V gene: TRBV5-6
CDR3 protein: CASSLGRRGYEQYF

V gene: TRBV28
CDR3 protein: CASSRPITYEQYF

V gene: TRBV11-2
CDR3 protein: CASSTTGGAFNANEKLFF

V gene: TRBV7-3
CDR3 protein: CASSLMGIWTDTQYF

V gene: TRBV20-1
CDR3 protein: CSARPLSNQPQHF

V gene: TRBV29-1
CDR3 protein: CSGAEGNTGELFF

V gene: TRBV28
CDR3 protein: CASSLAFYEQYF

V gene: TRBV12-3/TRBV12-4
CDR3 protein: CASQGRGPYSPLHF

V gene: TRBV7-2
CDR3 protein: CASSLIGVAFF

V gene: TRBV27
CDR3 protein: CASSLSIDGYTDTQYF